These T cell receptor beta chains were read from a single sample in a study of a mutant IDH1 vaccine in newly diagnosed glioma. TCRdb's table, derived via immunoSEQ multiplex PCR, lists solely in-frame clones and lacks some. The data contain around 87,000 clones, about four fifths of them singletons. The starting material was PBMCs, obtained from a glioma patient treated with radiotherapy, temozolomide or both. The receptors derive from a woman in her fifties or sixties with glioma. Each CDR3 is given with its conserved first and last residue. Fields, in order: V gene, clone size, D gene, J gene, CDR3 protein, CDR3 DNA. A D gene is named only where the DNA matches it firmly. Clone size, where shown, is once, few, many, or a class for clones that have expanded.

v_gene: TRBV5-6
abundance: few
d_gene: TRBD1
j_gene: TRBJ1-1
CDR3aa: CASSLGQGTWVF
CDR3nt: TGTGCCAGCAGCTTGGGACAGGGAACGTGGGTCTTT

v_gene: TRBV9
abundance: NA
d_gene: NA
j_gene: TRBJ1-1
CDR3aa: CASSVAERLNTEAFF
CDR3nt: TGTGCCAGCAGCGTAGCGGAGCGGTTGAACACTGAAGCTTTCTTT

v_gene: TRBV11-2
abundance: NA
d_gene: NA
j_gene: TRBJ2-5
CDR3aa: CASSSLGETQYF
CDR3nt: TGTGCCAGCAGCTCCCTGGGGGAGACCCAGTACTTC

v_gene: TRBV19
abundance: NA
d_gene: NA
j_gene: TRBJ2-4
CDR3aa: CASSISRPEDTQYF
CDR3nt: TGTGCCAGTAGTATCTCCCGCCCGGAAGATACTCAGTACTTC

v_gene: TRBV18
abundance: NA
d_gene: NA
j_gene: TRBJ1-2
CDR3aa: CASSPAADRPNYGYTF
CDR3nt: TGTGCCAGCTCACCGGCCGCCGACAGGCCAAACTATGGCTACACCTTC

v_gene: TRBV5-1
abundance: NA
d_gene: TRBD1
j_gene: TRBJ2-2
CDR3aa: CASSFRTGTAGELFF
CDR3nt: TGCGCCAGCAGCTTCCGGACAGGAACGGCCGGGGAGCTGTTTTTT

v_gene: TRBV30
abundance: NA
d_gene: TRBD1
j_gene: TRBJ1-2
CDR3aa: CAWSVQRKGDSGYTF
CDR3nt: TGTGCCTGGAGTGTACAACGAAAGGGGGACAGCGGCTACACCTTC

v_gene: TRBV6-6
abundance: NA
d_gene: NA
j_gene: TRBJ1-5
CDR3aa: CASTPLRGPQHF
CDR3nt: TGTGCCAGCACCCCTCTACGGGGCCCCCAGCATTTT

v_gene: TRBV7-2
abundance: NA
d_gene: NA
j_gene: TRBJ1-6
CDR3aa: CASTARGVKNSPLHF
CDR3nt: TGTGCCAGCACCGCCCGCGGGGTGAAAAATTCACCCCTCCACTTT

v_gene: TRBV19
abundance: few
d_gene: NA
j_gene: TRBJ1-1
CDR3aa: CASTENTEAFF
CDR3nt: TGTGCCAGTACAGAGAACACTGAAGCTTTCTTT

v_gene: TRBV5-1
abundance: NA
d_gene: NA
j_gene: TRBJ1-4
CDR3aa: CASGGGRTNEKLFF
CDR3nt: TGCGCCAGCGGGGGTGGGAGGACTAATGAAAAACTGTTTTTT

v_gene: TRBV6-6
abundance: NA
d_gene: NA
j_gene: TRBJ1-1
CDR3aa: CASSPRQILTEAFF
CDR3nt: TGTGCCAGCAGTCCAAGACAGATCCTCACTGAAGCTTTCTTT

v_gene: TRBV4-1
abundance: NA
d_gene: TRBD1
j_gene: TRBJ2-6
CDR3aa: CASSARTGAGSGANVLTF
CDR3nt: TGCGCCAGCAGCGCCCGGACAGGGGCCGGCTCTGGGGCCAACGTCCTGACTTTC

v_gene: TRBV11-3
abundance: NA
d_gene: NA
j_gene: TRBJ2-7
CDR3aa: CASSAGQAYEQYF
CDR3nt: TGTGCCTCGAGCGCGGGACAAGCCTACGAGCAGTACTTC

v_gene: TRBV9
abundance: NA
d_gene: NA
j_gene: TRBJ2-7
CDR3aa: CASSVGGGEQYF
CDR3nt: TGTGCCAGCAGCGTAGGAGGGGGGGAGCAGTACTTC

v_gene: TRBV28
abundance: NA
d_gene: NA
j_gene: TRBJ1-2
CDR3aa: CASSPSDLKQVLNGYTF
CDR3nt: TGTGCCAGCAGTCCTTCGGACCTGAAACAAGTCCTGAATGGCTACACCTTC

v_gene: TRBV10-3
abundance: NA
d_gene: NA
j_gene: TRBJ2-3
CDR3aa: CAISESSAGRTDTQYF
CDR3nt: TGTGCCATCAGTGAGTCGAGCGCGGGCCGGACAGATACGCAGTATTTT

v_gene: TRBV7-2
abundance: NA
d_gene: TRBD1
j_gene: TRBJ1-1
CDR3aa: CASSYRTGGNTEAFF
CDR3nt: TGTGCCAGCAGCTACAGGACAGGGGGAAACACTGAAGCTTTCTTT

v_gene: TRBV29-1
abundance: NA
d_gene: TRBD2
j_gene: TRBJ2-1
CDR3aa: CSVKGGEASYNEQFF
CDR3nt: TGCAGCGTTAAGGGAGGGGAGGCTAGCTACAATGAGCAGTTCTTC